The 14 T cell receptor beta chains in this list originate from one sample, sequenced in a study of T cells in Graves' hyperthyroidism and ophthalmopathy. Regions amplified from RNA transcripts were the TCR beta CDR3 regions. The HTBI primer set served for first-round RT-PCR of the TCR CDR3. TCRdb analysed the multiplex PCR reads with MiXCR anew, one entry per CDR3 protein. The repertoire holds approximately 600,000 distinct CDR3 sequences, with approximately 15% as singletons. Sequencing used blood. The receptors derive from a woman aged 30 to 39 with Graves' hyperthyroidism that later progressed to Graves' ophthalmopathy.

This clonotype has a count of ten or more. The chain employs TRBV11-2 and TRBJ1-1; D not resolved. The CDR3 contains 14 residues. CDR1 SGHAT and CDR2 FQNNGV come from the germline V gene. V was pared by 0 bases and J by 1 base, with 6 bases between. The CDR3 nucleotides read TGTGCCAGCAGCTTAGACTCCTGGAACACTGAAGCTTTCTTT. Translated, it gives CASSLDSWNTEAFF.

This clonotype was counted many times. This chain uses TRBV7-2 with TRBJ2-3; tentatively, D is TRBD2 (6 bases). Trimming stripped 5 bases from V and 0 bases from J, with 15 bases between. The CDR3 contains 16 residues. Germline CDR1 is SGHTA and CDR2 is FQGNSA. The chain's CDR3 is CASSRRGAGSTDTQYF. As DNA, the CDR3 is TGTGCCAGCAGCCGGCGGGGCGCGGGGAGCACAGATACGCAGTATTTT.

This clonotype was seen more than once but under ten times. The chain couples TRBV12-3 or TRBV12-4 to TRBJ2-1, with D perhaps TRBD1 or TRBD2 (6 bases each). This CDR3 spans 16 amino acids. Trimming cost V 4 bases and J 0 bases, with 13 bases left between them. Here the CDR3 DNA reads TGTGCCAGCAGTTCTACCTCGGGGGCCTCCTACAATGAGCAGTTCTTC. It specifies CASSSTSGASYNEQFF.

This chain uses TRBV20-1 with TRBJ2-3, with D possibly matching TRBD2 (6 bases). V lost 6 bases, J lost 2 bases, and 18 bases lay in between. The V gene's germline CDR1 is DFQATT and CDR2 SNEGSKA (reference sequence). The CDR3 has 15 amino acids. CDR3 in amino acids: CSAPRAGGNTDTQYF. In DNA, the CDR3 is TGCAGTGCACCCCGGGCTGGCGGGAACACAGATACGCAGTATTTT.

Ten or more counts support this clonotype. The chain links TRBV25-1 to TRBJ2-7, with D maybe TRBD1 (6 bases). V was cut by 4 bases and J by 3 bases, with 16 bases left in between. Looked up from germline, CDR1 is MGHDK and CDR2 is SYGVNS. The CDR3 consists of 15 residues. DNA for the CDR3: TGTGCCAGCAGTGTATCTAAGGGGGACGGCTACGAGCAGTACTTC. The encoded protein is CASSVSKGDGYEQYF.

This clonotype was counted ten times or more. The CDR3 sequence: CASSARLSSYEQYF. For the CDR3, the DNA is TGTGCCAGCAGCGCCCGACTAAGCTCCTACGAGCAGTACTTC. The chain is built from TRBV12-3 or TRBV12-4 and TRBJ2-7, with a possible D match to TRBD2 (5 bases). Between the trimmed V and J ends, which lost 6 bases and 0 bases, there was a span of 12 bases. The CDR3 loop spans 14 amino acids.

V and J are TRBV19 and TRBJ2-3; D gene unclear. Germline values: CDR1 LNHDA, CDR2 SQIVND (reference sequence). This CDR3 spans 13 amino acids. V lost 0 bases and J lost 4, with 5 bases in between. The CDR3 DNA follows: TGTGCCAGTAGTATAGATGGGGCAGATACGCAGTATTTT. Amino acids: CASSIDGADTQYF.

With respect to this clonotype: The junction shows a germline mismatch at one end, possibly a read error. The chain joins TRBV19 to TRBJ2-1; D uncertain. In germline, CDR1 is LNHDA, CDR2 SQIVND (reference sequence). The CDR3 extends over 11 amino acids. Here the CDR3 DNA reads TGTGCCAGTAGTACCTACAGTGAGCAGTTCTTC. This encodes CASSTYSEQFF.

This clonotype was seen many times. The V and J genes are TRBV6-5 and TRBJ2-7, with 8 bases identical to TRBD2. The CDR3 has 15 residues. The germline V gene has CDR1 MNHEY and CDR2 SVGAGI. Losses at the gene ends were 0 bases for V and 6 bases for J; bases not matched to a gene: 7. Written as DNA, the CDR3 is TGTGCCAGCAGTTACTCGTTCGGGAGGGAGTCCGAGCAGTACTTC. Translating gives CASSYSFGRESEQYF.

This clonotype was seen many times. The chain has TRBV19 and TRBJ2-1; D ambiguous. The CDR3 contains 15 residues. V lost 2 bases, J lost 8 bases, and 16 bases lay in between. Per the germline V gene, CDR1 is LNHDA and CDR2 is SQIVND (reference sequence). The CDR3 bases are TGTGCCAGTAGTATACTCCCATCGGACGGCGATGAGCAGTTCTTC. This codes for CASSILPSDGDEQFF.

This clonotype was observed a handful of times. The rearrangement links TRBV7-9 to TRBJ2-1; 10 positions agree with TRBD2. The V gene's germline CDR1 is SEHNR and CDR2 FQNEAQ (reference sequence). CDR3 length: 16 amino acids. Trimming took 5 bases from V and 2 from J; bases not matched to a gene: 6. The CDR3: CASSRGLAVTYNEQFF. CDR3 DNA: TGTGCCAGCAGCCGTGGACTAGCGGTTACCTACAATGAGCAGTTCTTC.

The V and J genes are TRBV28 and TRBJ2-5; 12 nucleotides agree with TRBD1. Germline-derived CDR1 and CDR2 are MDHEN and SYDVKM. This CDR3 comprises 15 residues. The V and J ends lost 3 bases and 5 bases, in that order; junction bases with no gene match: 4. CDR3 nucleotide sequence: TGTGCCAGCAGTTTGTGGGACAGGGGGCAGGAGACCCAGTACTTC. The encoded protein is CASSLWDRGQETQYF.

In this sample, this clonotype turned up a few times. The chain combines TRBV4-2 with TRBJ2-7, with TRBD1 matching 9 bases. The CDR3 has 16 residues. Germline loops: CDR1 LGHNA, CDR2 YNFKEQ. The V segment lost 2 bases and the J segment 2 bases; nucleotides outside the gene matches: 7. The CDR3 sequence is CASSQISGQGPYEQYF. The DNA of the CDR3 is TGTGCCAGCAGCCAAATATCCGGACAGGGGCCCTACGAGCAGTACTTC.

This clonotype was detected ten times or more. The chain carries TRBV12-3 or TRBV12-4 and TRBJ1-3, with TRBD1 matching 7 bases. V was pared by 5 bases and J by 4 bases, with 8 bases of the junction left unmatched. The CDR3 sequence is 15 residues long. The CDR3 protein is CASSTGTELGNTIYF. The CDR3 bases are TGTGCCAGCAGTACCGGGACAGAATTGGGAAACACCATATATTTT.